The clone carrying this T cell receptor (beta chain) was observed a few times. Its antigen remains unidentified. This CDR3 contains 13 residues. Germline CDR1 GTSNPN, CDR2 SVGIG (reference sequence). Deletions cut 6 bases from V and 6 bases from J, with 15 bases between. PBMCs were cryopreserved, and roughly 1.9 micrograms of genomic DNA from them went into TCR beta libraries. Depth targeted 1 in 200,000 to 1 in 1 million T cells, averaging roughly 9.3x coverage per clonotype. Method: immunoSEQ multiplex PCR; TCRdb's copy keeps in-frame clones and lacks some. The table has some 100,000 clones, about 53% seen once. This specimen comes from a study of cytotoxic CD8 clonotypes in ibrutinib-treated CLL. Notes on the study in general: Among the clonotypes, public ones were uncommon and contracted or held stable on treatment.

This rearrangement joins TRBV30 to TRBJ1-5; a weak D match, TRBD1 (6 bases). The clonotype originates from a human donor with chronic lymphocytic leukemia. The sequencing used PBMCs, collected after 24 months of ibrutinib treatment. CDR3 sequence: CACGQLGGQPQHF. The CDR3 nucleotides are TGTGCCTGTGGACAGCTGGGCGGTCAGCCCCAGCATTTT.